A single sample gave rise to the 32 T cell receptor beta chains below, sequenced in a study of blood T cell repertoires in COVID-19. TCRdb's copy holds only in-frame clones and misses some; the assay was immunoSEQ multiplex PCR. In the table there are 200,000 to 250,000 clones, about 85% of which are singletons. The sequencing input was peripheral blood. Receptor source: a man aged 45-65 years who had recovered from COVID-19.

The chain links TRBV5-1 to TRBJ1-6; D unresolved. From germline, CDR1 is SGHRS and CDR2 YFSETQ. CDR3 length: 16 residues. The V gene lost 4 bases and the J gene lost 7 bases, with 18 bases spanning the gap. Written as DNA, the CDR3 is TGCGCCAGCAGCCCTTCTGGAGGTCACGCCAATTCACCCCTCCACTTT. Protein product: CASSPSGGHANSPLHF. Using reference TRBV5-1 and TRBJ1-6 for the parts outside the CDR3, the full variable domain is KAGVTQTPRYLIKTRGQQVTLSCSPISGHRSVSWYQQTPGQGLQFLFEYFSETQRNKGNFPGRFSGRQFSNSRSEMNVSTLELGDSALYLCASSPSGGHANSPLHFGNGTRLTVT.

This clone was recorded only once. The chain is built from TRBV2 and TRBJ1-1; D call uncertain. The CDR3 is 13 amino acids. The germline gives CDR1 SNHLY, CDR2 FYNNEI. V lost 6 bases and J 1 base, leaving 9 bases between the germline ends. CDR3 residues: CASSADWNTEAFF. The CDR3 nucleotides are TGTGCCAGCAGCGCAGATTGGAACACTGAAGCTTTCTTT.

This chain uses TRBV5-6 with TRBJ1-3, with D possibly being TRBD1 (5 bases). Germline CDR1 reads SGHDT; CDR2 reads YYEEEE. The CDR3 has 15 residues. The V gene lost 6 bases and the J gene lost 2 bases, with 15 bases spanning the gap. CDR3 protein: CASNAGTITGNTIYF. As DNA, the CDR3 is TGTGCCAGCAACGCCGGGACTATAACTGGAAACACCATATATTTT. Full variable domain (rest looked up from reference TRBV5-6 and TRBJ1-3): DAGVTQSPTHLIKTRGQQVTLRCSPKSGHDTVSWYQQALGQGPQFIFQYYEEEERQRGNFPDRFSGHQFPNYSSELNVNALLLGDSALYLCASNAGTITGNTIYFGEGSWLTVV.

The chain uses TRBV18 and TRBJ2-5; no reliable D call. CDR1 is KGHSH, CDR2 LQKENI, per germline. CDR3 size: 12 residues. V dropped 3 bases and J dropped 4 bases, with 6 bases sitting between them. The CDR3 sequence: CASSPSLETQYF. The CDR3 DNA sequence: TGTGCCAGCTCACCGAGCTTAGAGACCCAGTACTTC.

The V call is TRBV10-2, the J call TRBJ2-5; 10 bases map to TRBD1. From germline, CDR1 is WSHSY and CDR2 SAAADI. The CDR3 loop spans 14 amino acids. The junction had 6 bases not matched to a gene; V was cut back by 6 bases and J by 5 bases. This chain's CDR3 is CASRQTGGGETQYF. In DNA, the CDR3 is TGCGCCAGCAGACAGACAGGGGGCGGGGAGACCCAGTACTTC.

The V gene is TRBV6-2 or TRBV6-3, the J gene TRBJ2-5; the match to TRBD2 covers 7 bases. CDR3 length: 15 amino acids. V was pared by 4 bases and J by 5 bases, with 10 bases of the junction left unmatched. Germline loops: CDR1 MNHEY, CDR2 SVGEGT. CDR3 amino acids: CASSWTRTSRETQYF. The DNA for the CDR3 is TGTGCCAGCAGTTGGACTAGAACTTCTCGGGAGACCCAGTACTTC.

V gene TRBV5-4 combines with J gene TRBJ1-2; D might be TRBD1 (6 bases). Germline V gene sequence: CDR1 SGHNT, CDR2 YYREEE (reference sequence). The CDR3 consists of 16 residues. The V and J ends lost 0 bases and 7 bases respectively, with 19 bases between them. CDR3 region: CASSLGAGAFEAGYTF. In DNA, the CDR3 is TGTGCCAGCAGCTTGGGTGCAGGGGCCTTTGAGGCTGGCTACACCTTC.

CDR3 nucleotide sequence: TGTGCCAGCAGAAACTTAAACGAGCAGTACTTC. This codes for CASRNLNEQYF. J is TRBJ2-7 and V is TRBV11-1, with D unclear. Trimming took off 6 bases at V and 5 bases at J, with 8 bases between the two ends. CDR1 and CDR2 (germline): SGHAT, FQDESV (reference sequence). The CDR3 is 11 amino acids.

This clone was recorded only once. The genes are TRBV28 and TRBJ2-7; 8 bases are a match to TRBD1. The germline CDR1 and CDR2 sequences are MDHEN and SYDVKM. The CDR3 length is 15 residues. Trimming took 3 bases from V and 7 from J; bases not matched to a gene: 11. The CDR3 reads CASSFLGTGMGEQYF. The CDR3 coding sequence is TGTGCCAGCAGTTTTCTAGGGACAGGTATGGGAGAGCAGTACTTC.

The rearrangement joins TRBV7-9 to TRBJ2-6; 8 nucleotides line up with TRBD1. Germline CDR1 reads SEHNR; CDR2 reads FQNEAQ (reference sequence). The V and J ends lost 6 bases and 4 bases, in that order; junction bases with no gene match: 5. The CDR3 covers 15 residues. CDR3 protein: CASRPRGLGANVLTF. DNA for the CDR3: TGTGCCAGCAGGCCCAGGGGGCTCGGGGCCAACGTCCTGACTTTC. Filled out from reference TRBV7-9 and TRBJ2-6, the complete variable domain reads DTGVSQNPRHKITKRGQNVTFRCDPISEHNRLYWYRQTLGQGPEFLTYFQNEAQLEKSRLLSDRFSAERPKGSFSTLEIQRTEQGDSAMYLCASRPRGLGANVLTFGAGSRLTVL.

V gene TRBV6-5 combines with J gene TRBJ2-7, with unresolved D. V was shortened by 8 bases and J by 1 base, with 12 bases between the two germline ends. The length of the CDR3 is 13 residues. CDR1 and CDR2 (germline): MNHEY, SVGAGI. The CDR3 bases are TGTGCCAGCTCTTTCACAGTTTCCTACGAGCAGTACTTC. This codes for CASSFTVSYEQYF.

The chain recombines TRBV7-6 with TRBJ2-7; TRBD1 matches 11 bases. CDR3 length: 14 residues. After removal of 5 bases from V and 5 bases from J, the junction contained 5 bases not matched to a gene. CDR1 SGHVS and CDR2 FNYEAQ come from the germline V gene. CDR3 amino acids: CASSPGQGANEQYF. In DNA form, the CDR3 reads TGTGCCAGCAGCCCCGGACAGGGGGCCAACGAGCAGTACTTC.

The gene calls are TRBV28 and TRBJ2-1, with 7 bases matching TRBD2. Germline CDR1 MDHEN, CDR2 SYDVKM. J was trimmed by 4 bases and V by 8 bases; bases with no gene match: 8. The length of the CDR3 is 14 residues. The DNA of the CDR3 is TGTGCCAGCGGCCTAGCGGCCCTTTACAATGAGCAGTTCTTC. The encoded protein is CASGLAALYNEQFF. Supplemented by reference TRBV28 and TRBJ2-1, the full variable domain reads DVKVTQSSRYLVKRTGEKVFLECVQDMDHENMFWYRQDPGLGLRLIYFSYDVKMKEKGDIPEGYSVSREKKERFSLILESASTNQTSMYLCASGLAALYNEQFFGPGTRLTVL.

This chain uses TRBV28 with TRBJ2-5; D not resolved. The CDR3 length is 14 residues. V was trimmed by 3 bases and J by 5 bases, leaving 13 bases between them. Germline CDR1 reads MDHEN; CDR2 reads SYDVKM. The CDR3 sequence is CASSFWSNGETQYF. The CDR3 DNA reads as TGTGCCAGCAGTTTTTGGAGTAATGGTGAGACCCAGTACTTC. Complete variable domain (other parts from reference TRBV28 and TRBJ2-5): DVKVTQSSRYLVKRTGEKVFLECVQDMDHENMFWYRQDPGLGLRLIYFSYDVKMKEKGDIPEGYSVSREKKERFSLILESASTNQTSMYLCASSFWSNGETQYFGPGTRLLVL.

The chain is built from TRBV11-2 and TRBJ2-1; 9 bases line up with TRBD2. The trim removed 0 bases at V and 5 bases at J, leaving 5 bases unmatched. The CDR3 runs to 16 residues. Germline V CDR1 and CDR2: SGHAT, FQNNGV. The CDR3 region is CASSLDKTSGNNEQFF. In nucleotides, the CDR3 is TGTGCCAGCAGCTTAGATAAGACTAGCGGAAACAATGAGCAGTTCTTC.

This rearrangement joins TRBV7-8 to TRBJ2-5, with 8 bases that match TRBD1. V dropped 1 base and J dropped 4; count of bases not matched to a gene: 8. The germline V gene encodes CDR1 SGHVS and CDR2 FQNEAQ. The CDR3 is made up of 16 amino acids. CDR3 coding DNA: TGTGCCAGCAGCTTAGGGTTTGCGGGACAGGCAGAGACCCAGTACTTC. This gives the protein CASSLGFAGQAETQYF.

The genes are TRBV6-5 and TRBJ2-7; tentative D call: TRBD2 (5 bases). CDR1 MNHEY and CDR2 SVGAGI come from the germline V gene. Between the trimmed V and J ends, which lost 5 bases and 3 bases, there was a span of 14 bases. The CDR3 length is 14 residues. This chain's CDR3 is CASSKDLASYEQYF. The CDR3 bases are TGTGCCAGCAGTAAGGATTTAGCGAGCTACGAGCAGTACTTC.

V and J are TRBV6-5 and TRBJ2-2, with TRBD1 matching 11 bases. Germline loops: CDR1 MNHEY, CDR2 SVGAGI. This CDR3 region has 15 residues. The V and J ends lost 6 bases and 5 bases, in that order; junction bases with no gene match: 5. The CDR3 region has the DNA TGTGCCAGCAGGGCGGACAGGGGGCCGACCGGGGAGCTGTTTTTT. Its translation is CASRADRGPTGELFF.

V is TRBV7-2 and J is TRBJ2-5, with TRBD2 as a possible D gene (5 bases). The germline V gene encodes CDR1 SGHTA and CDR2 FQGNSA. The CDR3 totals 14 residues. V lost 1 base, J lost 5 bases, and 11 bases lay in between. Written as DNA, the CDR3 is TGTGCCAGCAGCTTAGGAGGCGGGTGGGAGACCCAGTACTTC. This codes for CASSLGGGWETQYF.

This rearrangement joins TRBV5-1 to TRBJ2-5, with 8 nucleotides matching TRBD1. Trimming at V came to 4 bases and at J to 4 bases, leaving 9 bases not matched to a gene. CDR1 is SGHRS, CDR2 YFSETQ, per germline. The CDR3 is 15 amino acids. The DNA for the CDR3 is TGCGCCAGCAGCCTTACGCGACAGGGGAGAGAGACCCAGTACTTC. As protein: CASSLTRQGRETQYF.

The chain carries TRBV28 and TRBJ1-3; a weak D match, TRBD1 (6 bases). Germline V gene data show CDR1 as MDHEN and CDR2 as SYDVKM. Between the trimmed V and J ends, which lost 6 bases and 3 bases, there was a span of 15 bases. This CDR3 region has 15 residues. As DNA, the CDR3 is TGTGCCAGCAGGGCCTCCACAGGGTTTGGAAACACCATATATTTT. This gives the protein CASRASTGFGNTIYF.

The chain joins TRBV18 to TRBJ1-2; D is possibly TRBD1 (5 bases). The CDR3 totals 16 residues. Trimming left V 3 bases short and J 5 bases short, with 19 bases between. Germline-derived CDR1 and CDR2 are KGHSH and LQKENI. The CDR3 DNA is TGTGCCAGCTCACCCCTAGATTCGATCGCAGGGTATGGCTACACCTTC. This sequence encodes CASSPLDSIAGYGYTF.

This chain links TRBV5-1 with TRBJ2-5, with no clear D. From germline, CDR1 is SGHRS and CDR2 YFSETQ. Trimming left V 4 bases short and J 1 base short, with 14 bases between. The CDR3 has 15 residues. In DNA form, the CDR3 reads TGCGCCAGCAGCCATTACGACGTAGCCCAAGAGACCCAGTACTTC. It translates to CASSHYDVAQETQYF.

This sequence joins TRBV7-8 and TRBJ2-5, with a weak D call TRBD2 (5 bases). CDR3 size: 14 residues. V lost 1 base to trimming and J lost 1 base, with 7 bases between them. CDR1 SGHVS and CDR2 FQNEAQ come from the germline V gene. CDR3 nucleotide sequence: TGTGCCAGCAGCTTAGGGACTCTCCAAGAGACCCAGTACTTC. Its protein is CASSLGTLQETQYF.

V usage is TRBV6-2 or TRBV6-3 and J usage is TRBJ1-2; D gene unclear. The V end was cut by 0 bases, the J end by 1 base, with 3 bases between. CDR1 and CDR2 (germline): MNHEY, SVGEGT. The CDR3 is 13 residues long. CDR3 DNA: TGTGCCAGCAGTTACTCGCGTAACTATGGCTACACCTTC. Its protein is CASSYSRNYGYTF.

This clone was counted once. This chain links TRBV30 with TRBJ1-1; possibly TRBD1 for D (6 bases). CDR1 is GTSNPN and CDR2 is SVGIG in the germline V gene (reference sequence). V lost 0 bases to trimming and J lost 1 base, with 6 bases between them. CDR3 length equals 13 residues. For the CDR3, the DNA is TGTGCCTGGAGTGTAGGGGGGAACACTGAAGCTTTCTTT. It yields the protein CAWSVGGNTEAFF.

V gene TRBV3-1 (or the pseudogene TRBV3-2) combines with J gene TRBJ2-7, with 8 nucleotides matching TRBD2. V lost 1 base and J lost 5; bases outside the gene matches: 4. The CDR3 sequence is 14 residues long. CDR1 and CDR2 from the germline V gene are LGHDT and YNNKEL (reference sequence). The CDR3 DNA reads TGTGCCAGCAGCCAAGCGGGAGGGCCCCACGAGCAGTACTTC. This sequence encodes CASSQAGGPHEQYF.

The rearrangement links TRBV5-1 to TRBJ2-7; 13 bases map to TRBD2. The CDR3 loop spans 16 amino acids. Trimming at V came to 4 bases and at J to 4 bases, leaving 8 bases not matched to a gene. CDR1 is SGHRS and CDR2 is YFSETQ in the germline V gene. The CDR3: CASSQGTSGTLYEQYF. As DNA, the CDR3 is TGCGCCAGCAGCCAGGGGACTAGCGGGACCCTTTACGAGCAGTACTTC.

This chain uses TRBV21-1 with TRBJ1-2. TRBV21-1 is shown as a pseudogene. The CDR3 has 11 amino acids. CDR3 in DNA: TGTGCCAGCAGCTTGGGGAGGGGCTACACCTTC. Translation: CASSLGRGYTF.

This chain links TRBV24-1 with TRBJ2-5, with 7 bases aligning to TRBD1. J was trimmed by 2 bases and V by 3 bases; bases with no gene match: 2. The CDR3 covers 14 residues. Germline lookup yields CDR1 KGHDR and CDR2 SFDVKD. CDR3 sequence reads: CATSDTGQQETQYF. As DNA, the CDR3 is TGTGCCACCAGTGATACGGGACAGCAAGAGACCCAGTACTTC.

This clone was recorded once. V is TRBV5-1 and J is TRBJ2-3; the match to TRBD2 covers 8 bases. The ends lost 2 bases at V and 2 bases at J; junction bases unmatched: 1. CDR1 and CDR2 from the germline V gene are SGHRS and YFSETQ. The CDR3 runs to 14 residues. This CDR3 reads CASSLAGVTDTQYF. The CDR3 DNA is TGCGCCAGCAGCTTAGCGGGAGTCACAGATACGCAGTATTTT. Looking up the rest from reference TRBV5-1 and TRBJ2-3 gives the full variable domain: KAGVTQTPRYLIKTRGQQVTLSCSPISGHRSVSWYQQTPGQGLQFLFEYFSETQRNKGNFPGRFSGRQFSNSRSEMNVSTLELGDSALYLCASSLAGVTDTQYFGPGTRLTVL.

The chain uses TRBV19 and TRBJ2-3, with a possible D match to TRBD2 (7 bases). Germline V gene lookup returns CDR1 LNHDA and CDR2 SQIVND (reference sequence). V was shortened by 3 bases and J by 1 base, with 14 bases between the two germline ends. The CDR3 extends over 16 amino acids. CDR3 DNA sequence: TGTGCCAGTAGTATGCAGGGGACTATCGGCACAGATACGCAGTATTTT. Translating it yields CASSMQGTIGTDTQYF.